The present TCR beta chain was sequenced within a study of T cells in Graves' hyperthyroidism and ophthalmopathy. Study-wide results and limits: Ophthalmopathy was predicted by the model a median of roughly 6.6 months ahead of onset.

A note on this clonotype: Its antigen is as yet unknown.

Authors of the study amplified TCR beta CDR3 regions from RNA transcripts. HTBI primers drove first-round RT-PCR of the TCR CDR3. TCRdb re-derived calls from the multiplex PCR reads in MiXCR, one entry per CDR3 protein. Found here are approximately 640,000 distinct CDR3 sequences, 45% of them singletons; the top ten hold more than 7%. V lost 8 bases and J lost 2, with 15 bases in between. CDR1 and CDR2 (germline): SQVTM, ANQGSEA. CDR3 length equals 13 residues. This chain joins TRBV29-1 and TRBJ2-5; no firm D call. Input material: peripheral blood or thyroid tissue (not recorded which). This sequence originates from an adult man with Graves' disease, either hyperthyroidism or ophthalmopathy (not recorded which). The CDR3 DNA follows: TGCAGCACCCCTCGGACGGAACAAGAGACCCAGTACTTC. This codes for CSTPRTEQETQYF. Full variable domain (outside the CDR3, taken from reference TRBV29-1 and TRBJ2-5): SAVISQKPSRDICQRGTSLTIQCQVDSQVTMMFWYRQQPGQSLTLIATANQGSEATYESGFVIDKFPISRPNLTFSTLTVSNMSPEDSSIYLCSTPRTEQETQYFGPGTRLLVL.